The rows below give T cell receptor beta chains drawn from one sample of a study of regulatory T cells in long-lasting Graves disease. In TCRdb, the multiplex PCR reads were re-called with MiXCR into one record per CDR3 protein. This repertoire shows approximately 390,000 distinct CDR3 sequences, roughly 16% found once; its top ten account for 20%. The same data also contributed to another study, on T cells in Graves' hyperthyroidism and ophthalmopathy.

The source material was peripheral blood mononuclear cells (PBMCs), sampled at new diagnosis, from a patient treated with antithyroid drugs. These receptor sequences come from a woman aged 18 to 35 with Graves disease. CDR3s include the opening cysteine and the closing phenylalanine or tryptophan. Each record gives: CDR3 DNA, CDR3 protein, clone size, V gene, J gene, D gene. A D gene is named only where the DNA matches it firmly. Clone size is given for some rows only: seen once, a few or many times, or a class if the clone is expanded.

TGCAGTGCGGCCGAGGGGGCGCTAGAGGGCTACACCTTC	CSAAEGALEGYTF	.	TRBV20-1	TRBJ1-2	TRBD1
TGTGCCAGCAGTTTAGGCCAGGGGGCCTCTGAGCAGTTCTTC	CASSLGQGASEQFF	many	TRBV12-3/TRBV12-4	TRBJ2-1	TRBD1
TGTGCCTGGATCCCGGACTCTGCTAACTATGGCTACACCTTC	CAWIPDSANYGYTF	many	TRBV30	TRBJ1-2	.
TGTGCCAGCAGCCAAGTGGAGGACCCATGGAATGAGCAGTTCTTC	CASSQVEDPWNEQFF	many	TRBV3-1	TRBJ2-1	.
TGTGCCAGTAGTCCCGGACAGGGGGCTTCTTATGGCTACACCTTC	CASSPGQGASYGYTF	.	TRBV19	TRBJ1-2	TRBD1
TGTGCCAGCGCGCACTTCCCAAGCACAGATACGCAGTATTTT	CASAHFPSTDTQYF	many	TRBV11-2	TRBJ2-3	.
TGTGCCAGCAGTTTCGTCGGGGATTTGGGCGGCCAGCCCCAGCATTTT	CASSFVGDLGGQPQHF	many	TRBV28	TRBJ1-5	.
TGTGCCAGCAGTCCAATCGACAGAGCGGATAATTCACCCCTCCACTTT	CASSPIDRADNSPLHF	many	TRBV28	TRBJ1-6	.
TGTGCCAGCGGTACTCGCGTTGAAGCTTTCTTT	CASGTRVEAFF	.	TRBV6-4	TRBJ1-1	.
TGTGCCAGCAGTATCACCATGTCCTTGAACACCGGGGAGCTGTTTTTT	CASSITMSLNTGELFF	many	TRBV28	TRBJ2-2	.
TGCGCCAGCAGCCAGGGACTAGGGAGGAACTACGAGCAGTACTTC	CASSQGLGRNYEQYF	few	TRBV4-1	TRBJ2-7	TRBD2
TGCAGCGTTGAAGGGGCGGACACTGAAGCTTTCTTT	CSVEGADTEAFF	many	TRBV29-1	TRBJ1-1	.
TGTGCCAGCAGCGTAGTAGCTACAGGGTATGGGGACACTGAAGCTTTCTTT	CASSVVATGYGDTEAFF	.	TRBV9	TRBJ1-1	.
TGCAGCGTTACAACACCGGGCCACGAGCAGTACTTC	CSVTTPGHEQYF	.	TRBV29-1	TRBJ2-7	.
TGTGCCAGCAGCTACGGGGGGTTAGCTGCGCAGTTCTTC	CASSYGGLAAQFF	.	TRBV7-2	TRBJ2-1	TRBD2
TGCGCCAGCAGCCGGGACTCTAGCCCCAATGAGCAGTTCTTC	CASSRDSSPNEQFF	many	TRBV5-1	TRBJ2-1	.